This entry describes one T cell receptor (beta chain). Its matching antigen is unknown. This sample is part of a study of cytomegalovirus exposure and HLA in healthy donors. Study background: A preliminary data release comprised roughly 80 million unique TCRs obtained from HLA-typed donors.

PCR was performed using 60 Vbeta and 13 Jbeta primers. The data were produced by immunoSEQ multiplex PCR, yet TCRdb's version contains in-frame clones alone and is incomplete. This sample carries 100,000 to 120,000 clones, less than 80% of them seen once, and the ten largest clones take roughly 4.2%. Overall study findings and caveats: An analysis was carried out later, and it reportedly showed fewer N-insertions in an Asian-associated ancestry cluster than the approximately 700-donor mean.

Germline CDR1 SEHNR, CDR2 FQNEAQ (reference sequence). The CDR3 has 17 amino acids. Losses at the gene ends were 4 bases for V and 4 bases for J; bases not matched to a gene: 14. Unrecorded immune exposure was likely among donors, who were nominally healthy when sampled. The chain is built from TRBV7-9 and TRBJ2-3; 7 bases line up with TRBD1. Sequencing was performed on PBMCs. This receptor was taken from a woman between 35 and 50 years old in good health and CMV-seropositive. The DNA for the CDR3 is TGTGCCAGCAGCTCTGCCGGGACAGCACGTCCAGCAGATACGCAGTATTTT. Translating it yields CASSSAGTARPADTQYF.